This passage covers 29 T cell receptor beta chains from one sample sequenced in a study of CD4+ T cells in melanoma. Measured with immunoSEQ multiplex PCR; TCRdb has only the in-frame clones, and not every one. The table lists 9,500 to 13,000 clones, 50% to 70% of them singletons. The sequenced material came from cells from a culture (not recorded whether cultured in vitro). Every receptor here comes from a human donor with melanoma.

The chain is built from TRBV7-9 and TRBJ2-1; 8 bases are shared with TRBD2. With V trimmed by 3 bases and J by 9 bases, 13 bases remained unmatched. The length of the CDR3 is 16 residues. Germline CDR1 is SEHNR and CDR2 is FQNEAQ (reference sequence). The CDR3 loop reads CASSFVPGLEGVEQFF. The CDR3 DNA reads TGTGCCAGCAGCTTCGTACCGGGACTAGAGGGGGTTGAGCAGTTCTTC.

The chain is built from TRBV18 and TRBJ1-4; D is uncertain. Trimming removed 2 bases at V and 8 bases at J, with 21 bases between. There are 17 residues in the CDR3. Germline lookup yields CDR1 KGHSH and CDR2 LQKENI. The CDR3 coding sequence is TGTGCCAGCTCACCATATAATTTAAGGGCCGAGGAGGAAAAACTGTTTTTT. It translates to CASSPYNLRAEEEKLFF.

This chain links TRBV7-9 with TRBJ2-5, with D unresolved. Germline CDR1 reads SEHNR; CDR2 reads FQNEAQ (reference sequence). The CDR3 sequence is 15 residues long. Trimming took off 0 bases at V and 4 bases at J, with 12 bases between the two ends. This CDR3 reads CASSLAWASRETQYF. In nucleotides, the CDR3 is TGTGCCAGCAGCTTAGCGTGGGCGAGCCGAGAGACCCAGTACTTC.

The J gene is TRBJ1-2, the V gene TRBV7-2; unclear D gene. The germline V and J ends were trimmed by 5 bases and 2 bases, with 9 bases remaining between them. The germline gives CDR1 SGHTA, CDR2 FQGNSA. The CDR3 is made up of 13 amino acids. Written as DNA, the CDR3 is TGTGCCAGCAGCCCGCAGACCAACTATGGCTACACCTTC. It specifies CASSPQTNYGYTF.

This chain connects TRBV2 to TRBJ2-5; D gene ambiguous. Germline V gives CDR1 SNHLY, CDR2 FYNNEI. The CDR3 runs to 13 residues. Trimming stripped 6 bases from V and 5 bases from J, with 13 bases between. The CDR3: CASRQVWPETQYF. Here the CDR3 DNA reads TGTGCCAGCAGGCAGGTCTGGCCCGAGACCCAGTACTTC.

The J gene is TRBJ1-1, the V gene TRBV10-3; D is undetermined. From germline, CDR1 is ENHRY and CDR2 SYGVKD. V lost 10 bases and J 2 bases, leaving 14 bases between the germline ends. CDR3 length: 13 amino acids. This chain's CDR3 is CATSTDFNTEAFF. The CDR3 nucleotides read TGTGCCACCTCGACGGACTTTAACACTGAAGCTTTCTTT.

V and J are TRBV6-5 and TRBJ2-1; D may be TRBD2 (5 bases). CDR3 length: 13 residues. Trimming left V 5 bases short and J 4 bases short, with 9 bases between. CDR1 and CDR2 from the germline V gene are MNHEY and SVGAGI. The CDR3 region is CASSPGVYNEQFF. The CDR3 DNA reads TGTGCCAGCAGTCCCGGGGTTTACAATGAGCAGTTCTTC.

The V and J genes are TRBV19 and TRBJ2-5; D is possibly TRBD1 or TRBD2 (6 bases each). The V gene lost 6 bases and the J gene lost 7 bases, with 12 bases spanning the gap. Germline values: CDR1 LNHDA, CDR2 SQIVND (reference sequence). The CDR3 loop spans 12 amino acids. The CDR3 DNA is TGTGCCAGTAGCGGGGGCTCACCGACCCAGTACTTC. This translates into CASSGGSPTQYF.

The rearrangement links TRBV6-5 to TRBJ1-1; D is unclear. V lost 1 base, J lost 8 bases, and 5 bases lay in between. This CDR3 contains 11 residues. The germline V gene has CDR1 MNHEY and CDR2 SVGAGI. CDR3 sequence (DNA): TGTGCCAGCAGTTACTGGGAAGAAGCTTTCTTT. Translation: CASSYWEEAFF.

J is TRBJ2-7 and V is TRBV12-5; 9 bases are shared with TRBD1. Germline V CDR1 and CDR2: LGHNT, FRNRAP. The CDR3 extends over 14 amino acids. V trimming: 5 bases; J trimming: 4 bases; junction bases outside the gene matches: 6. CDR3 amino acids: CASGPGTGIYEQYF. CDR3 bases: TGTGCTAGTGGTCCCGGGACAGGGATTTACGAGCAGTACTTC.

This clone is judged medium-sized. The V and J genes are TRBV2 and TRBJ1-5; D gene uncertain. There are 14 residues in the CDR3. Germline V gene lookup returns CDR1 SNHLY and CDR2 FYNNEI. Trimming shortened V by 6 bases and J by 9 bases, and 18 bases separated the two germline ends. The CDR3 coding sequence is TGTGCCAGCAGCGCGAGACTGGGCGATCCGCCCCAGCATTTT. This sequence encodes CASSARLGDPPQHF.

This chain joins TRBV5-5 and TRBJ1-4; TRBD1 aligns across 7 bases. V shed 1 base and J 4 bases; nucleotides not matched to a gene: 4. In germline, CDR1 is SGHKS, CDR2 YYEKEE (reference sequence). The CDR3 totals 15 residues. Written as DNA, the CDR3 is TGTGCCAGCAGCTTGATAGGGGGCTTTAATGAAAAACTGTTTTTT. Translation: CASSLIGGFNEKLFF.

The genes are TRBV7-8 and TRBJ1-1; no reliable D call. Germline lookup yields CDR1 SGHVS and CDR2 FQNEAQ. V was pared by 5 bases and J by 1 base, with 17 bases between. CDR3 size: 16 residues. This CDR3 is CASSPVASSKNTEAFF. The CDR3 DNA follows: TGTGCCAGCAGCCCCGTTGCGAGCAGCAAGAACACTGAAGCTTTCTTT.

The chain couples TRBV30 to TRBJ1-1; TRBD1 might be the D (6 bases). Germline CDR1 GTSNPN, CDR2 SVGIG (reference sequence). The CDR3 is 14 residues long. The ends were cut back, 8 bases at V and 1 base at J, with 17 bases in the middle. The CDR3 loop reads CAQLTGASNTEAFF. CDR3 nucleotide sequence: TGTGCCCAATTAACGGGGGCGTCGAACACTGAAGCTTTCTTT. The full variable domain, completed using reference TRBV30 and TRBJ1-1, is SQTIHQWPATLVQPVGSPLSLECTVEGTSNPNLYWYRQAAGRGLQLLFYSVGIGQISSEVPQNLSASRPQDRQFILSSKKLLLSDSGFYLCAQLTGASNTEAFFGQGTRLTVV.

The chain combines TRBV11-2 with TRBJ2-3; TRBD1 agrees at 8 bases. The CDR3 length is 16 residues. Germline V gene data show CDR1 as SGHAT and CDR2 as FQNNGV. V lost 4 bases and J lost 3; bases outside the gene matches: 9. The chain's CDR3 is CASSSDRVRATDTQYF. The CDR3 region has the DNA TGTGCCAGCAGCTCGGACAGGGTGAGGGCTACAGATACGCAGTATTTT.

The chain links TRBV7-6 to TRBJ2-3, with D possibly TRBD1 on 5 matching bases. This CDR3 comprises 15 residues. Between the trimmed V and J ends, which lost 1 base and 1 base, there was a span of 9 bases. CDR1 and CDR2 from the germline V gene are SGHVS and FNYEAQ. The CDR3 DNA follows: TGTGCCAGCAGCTTAGGGATCAGGGGCACAGATACGCAGTATTTT. It codes for CASSLGIRGTDTQYF.

This chain links TRBV7-2 with TRBJ1-2; tentatively, D is TRBD1 (5 bases). Germline V CDR1 and CDR2: SGHTA, FQGNSA. The CDR3 loop spans 14 amino acids. Trimming stripped 4 bases from V and 0 bases from J, with 9 bases between. CDR3 in DNA: TGTGCCAGCAGCTGGGGCGGGTCTAACTATGGCTACACCTTC. It encodes CASSWGGSNYGYTF. The whole variable domain, filled in from reference TRBV7-2 and TRBJ1-2, reads GAGVSQSPSNKVTEKGKDVELRCDPISGHTALYWYRQSLGQGLEFLIYFQGNSAPDKSGLPSDRFSAERTGGSVSTLTIQRTQQEDSAVYLCASSWGGSNYGYTFGSGTRLTVV.

The chain recombines TRBV7-8 with TRBJ2-3, with 14 positions matching TRBD2. The CDR3 spans 16 residues. V shed 5 bases and J 6 bases; nucleotides not matched to a gene: 7. CDR1 SGHVS and CDR2 FQNEAQ come from the germline V gene. In DNA, the CDR3 is TGTGCCAGCAGCCCTCGGACTAGCGGGGGGCGGGATACGCAGTATTTT. Its translation is CASSPRTSGGRDTQYF. Full variable domain (outside the CDR3, taken from reference TRBV7-8 and TRBJ2-3): GAGVSQSPRYKVAKRGQDVALRCDPISGHVSLFWYQQALGQGPEFLTYFQNEAQLDKSGLPSDRFFAERPEGSVSTLKIQRTQQEDSAVYLCASSPRTSGGRDTQYFGPGTRLTVL.

The chain uses TRBV2 and TRBJ1-3; the match to TRBD1 covers 8 bases. CDR1 is SNHLY and CDR2 is FYNNEI in the germline V gene. Trimming took 6 bases from V and 2 from J; bases not matched to a gene: 3. The length of the CDR3 is 14 residues. CDR3 sequence: CASRATGAGNTIYF. In DNA form, the CDR3 reads TGTGCCAGCAGGGCGACAGGGGCTGGAAACACCATATATTTT.

The chain employs TRBV5-5 and TRBJ1-3, with a tentative D call TRBD1 (6 bases). The CDR3 totals 16 residues. V was trimmed by 0 bases and J by 2 bases, leaving 12 bases between them. Looked up from germline, CDR1 is SGHKS and CDR2 is YYEKEE (reference sequence). The CDR3 loop reads CASSLAGELAGNTIYF. CDR3 bases: TGTGCCAGCAGCTTGGCAGGGGAACTAGCTGGAAACACCATATATTTT.

The V gene is TRBV6-1, the J gene TRBJ2-1, with TRBD2 identical over 11 bases. This CDR3 has 16 residues. Germline V lookup: CDR1 MNHNS, CDR2 SASEGT. V shed 4 bases and J 4 bases; nucleotides not matched to a gene: 6. The CDR3 protein is CASSVAGGGTYNEQFF. In DNA form, the CDR3 reads TGTGCCAGCAGTGTAGCGGGGGGGGGCACATACAATGAGCAGTTCTTC.

The chain recombines TRBV5-5 with TRBJ1-1, with D possibly matching TRBD1 (6 bases). From germline, CDR1 is SGHKS and CDR2 YYEKEE (reference sequence). The CDR3 is 15 amino acids. V lost 1 base to trimming and J lost 3 bases, with 13 bases between them. CDR3 amino acids: CASSLSGTSYTEAFF. In DNA, the CDR3 is TGTGCCAGCAGCTTGTCCGGGACAAGTTACACTGAAGCTTTCTTT.

The chain joins TRBV18 to TRBJ1-1, with a weak D call TRBD1 (6 bases). This CDR3 contains 15 residues. CDR1 and CDR2 from the germline V gene are KGHSH and LQKENI. V lost 1 base and J 1 base, leaving 10 bases between the germline ends. The CDR3 DNA follows: TGTGCCAGCTCACCACAGGGGGGCAAGAACACTGAAGCTTTCTTT. This gives the protein CASSPQGGKNTEAFF.

Note on this clone: This same CDR3 is encoded by further DNA sequences in the sample. The V and J genes are TRBV7-9 and TRBJ1-6, with TRBD1 matching 7 bases. Germline V gene lookup returns CDR1 SEHNR and CDR2 FQNEAQ (reference sequence). The CDR3 extends over 16 amino acids. With 1 base clipped from V and 3 bases from J, the junction kept 3 bases outside the gene matches. The CDR3: CASSLGQGFYNSPLHF. The CDR3, as DNA: TGTGCCAGCAGCTTAGGACAGGGCTTCTATAATTCACCCCTCCACTTT.

The chain recombines TRBV11-2 with TRBJ1-6, with a tentative D call TRBD1 (5 bases). The CDR3 loop spans 17 amino acids. V was shortened by 2 bases and J by 11 bases, with 22 bases between the two germline ends. CDR1 and CDR2 (germline): SGHAT, FQNNGV. CDR3: CASSLSSQGHREAPLHF. DNA of the CDR3: TGTGCCAGCAGCTTATCGTCGCAGGGCCATAGGGAGGCACCCCTCCACTTT.

The gene calls are TRBV10-3 and TRBJ2-1; no firm D call. The V end was cut by 1 base, the J end by 8 bases, with 3 bases between. Germline V gives CDR1 ENHRY, CDR2 SYGVKD. The CDR3 extends over 11 amino acids. The CDR3 region is CAISEYYEQFF. CDR3 DNA: TGTGCCATCAGTGAGTACTATGAGCAGTTCTTC.

This chain uses TRBV7-8 with TRBJ1-5; D perhaps matches TRBD1 (6 bases). The ends were cut back, 5 bases at V and 8 bases at J, with 22 bases in the middle. Germline V CDR1 and CDR2: SGHVS, FQNEAQ. The CDR3 runs to 16 residues. The DNA for the CDR3 is TGTGCCAGCAGCCCCTATCGGGGGCGGGCCATAGAGCCCCAGCATTTT. It encodes CASSPYRGRAIEPQHF.

This clone was observed once. The rearrangement joins TRBV18 to TRBJ2-3, with 7 bases aligning to TRBD2. The CDR3 contains 19 residues. Per germline, CDR1 KGHSH and CDR2 LQKENI. Unmatched junction bases numbered 21, after V lost 4 bases and J lost 5 bases. The DNA of the CDR3 is TGTGCCAGCTCACGCGACGCGGGTCTAGCGGTGAAAAGAAGAGATACGCAGTATTTT. Encoded protein: CASSRDAGLAVKRRDTQYF.

Only a few counts were recorded for this clone. The gene calls are TRBV11-3 and TRBJ2-3; D remains unclear. Germline V gene data show CDR1 as SGHNT and CDR2 as YENEEA. Deletions cut 2 bases from V and 2 bases from J, with 20 bases between. CDR3 size: 18 residues. In DNA form, the CDR3 reads TGTGCCAGCAGCTTACTCAGCCCCCAGAAATACCACACAGATACGCAGTATTTT. It encodes CASSLLSPQKYHTDTQYF.